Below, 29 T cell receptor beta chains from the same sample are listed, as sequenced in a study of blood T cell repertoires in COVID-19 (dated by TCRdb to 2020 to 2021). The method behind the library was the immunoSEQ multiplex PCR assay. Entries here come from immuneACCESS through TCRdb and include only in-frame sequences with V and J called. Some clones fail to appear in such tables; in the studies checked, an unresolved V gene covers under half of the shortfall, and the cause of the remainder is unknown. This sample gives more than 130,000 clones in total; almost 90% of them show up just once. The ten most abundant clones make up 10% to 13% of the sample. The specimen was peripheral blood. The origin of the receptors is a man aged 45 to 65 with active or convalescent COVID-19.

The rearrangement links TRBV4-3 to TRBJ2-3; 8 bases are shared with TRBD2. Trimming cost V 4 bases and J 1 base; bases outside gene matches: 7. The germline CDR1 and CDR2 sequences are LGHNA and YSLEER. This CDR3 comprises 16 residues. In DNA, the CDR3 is TGCGCCAGCAGCCGAATAGCGGGGTGGGGCACAGATACGCAGTATTTT. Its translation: CASSRIAGWGTDTQYF.

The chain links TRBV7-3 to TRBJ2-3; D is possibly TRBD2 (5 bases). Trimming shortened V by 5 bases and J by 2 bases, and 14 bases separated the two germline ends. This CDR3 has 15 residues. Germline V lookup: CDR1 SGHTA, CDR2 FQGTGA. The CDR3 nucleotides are TGTGCCAGCAGCCCCGGACTCCCCCCCACAGATACGCAGTATTTT. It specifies CASSPGLPPTDTQYF.

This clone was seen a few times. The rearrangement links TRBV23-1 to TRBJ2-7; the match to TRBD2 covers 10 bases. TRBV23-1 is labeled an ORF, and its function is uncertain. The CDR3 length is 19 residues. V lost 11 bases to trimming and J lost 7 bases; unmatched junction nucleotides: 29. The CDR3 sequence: CAAHSPNGLAASLEREQYF. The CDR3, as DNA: TGCGCCGCGCACTCTCCCAACGGACTAGCGGCCTCCTTGGAGAGAGAGCAGTACTTC.

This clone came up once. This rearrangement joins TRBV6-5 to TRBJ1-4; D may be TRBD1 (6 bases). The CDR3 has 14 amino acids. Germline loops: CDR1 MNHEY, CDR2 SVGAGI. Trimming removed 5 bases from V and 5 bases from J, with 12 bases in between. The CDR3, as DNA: TGTGCCAGCAGTCTCCAAGGGGGAAATGAAAAACTGTTTTTT. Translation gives CASSLQGGNEKLFF.

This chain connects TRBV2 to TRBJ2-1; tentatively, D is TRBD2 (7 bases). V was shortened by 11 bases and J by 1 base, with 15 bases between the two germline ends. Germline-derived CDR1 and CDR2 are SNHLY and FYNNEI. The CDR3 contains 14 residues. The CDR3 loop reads CAGRGAGSYNEQFF. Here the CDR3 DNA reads TGTGCCGGACGGGGGGCCGGGTCCTACAATGAGCAGTTCTTC.

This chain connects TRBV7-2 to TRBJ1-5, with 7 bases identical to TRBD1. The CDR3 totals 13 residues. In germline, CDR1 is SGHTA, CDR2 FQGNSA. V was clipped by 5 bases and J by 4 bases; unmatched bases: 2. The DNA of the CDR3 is TGTGCCAGCAGCGCACAGGGGAATCAGCCCCAGCATTTT. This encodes CASSAQGNQPQHF.

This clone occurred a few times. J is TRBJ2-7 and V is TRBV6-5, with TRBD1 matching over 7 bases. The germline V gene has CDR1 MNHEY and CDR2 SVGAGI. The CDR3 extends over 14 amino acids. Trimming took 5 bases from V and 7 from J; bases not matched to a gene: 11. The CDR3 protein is CASSTGTDLGEQYF. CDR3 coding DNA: TGTGCCAGCAGTACCGGGACAGATCTTGGAGAGCAGTACTTC.

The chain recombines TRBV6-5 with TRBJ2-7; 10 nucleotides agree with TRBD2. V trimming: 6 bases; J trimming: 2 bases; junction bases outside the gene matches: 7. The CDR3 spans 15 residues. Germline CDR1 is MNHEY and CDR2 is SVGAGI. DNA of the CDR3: TGTGCCAGCAGCCTAGCGGGGGACATGACCTACGAGCAGTACTTC. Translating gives CASSLAGDMTYEQYF.

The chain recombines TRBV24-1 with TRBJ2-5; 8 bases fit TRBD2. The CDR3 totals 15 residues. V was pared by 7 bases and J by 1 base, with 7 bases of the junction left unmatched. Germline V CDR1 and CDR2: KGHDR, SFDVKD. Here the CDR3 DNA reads TGTGCCACCAGGCGGGGTAGCGGGACCCAAGAGACCCAGTACTTC. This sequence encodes CATRRGSGTQETQYF.

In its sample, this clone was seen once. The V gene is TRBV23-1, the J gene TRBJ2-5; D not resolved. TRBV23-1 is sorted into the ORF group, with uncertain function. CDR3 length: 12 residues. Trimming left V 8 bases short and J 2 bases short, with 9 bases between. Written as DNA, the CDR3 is TGCGCCAGCGCAGCGAGGCAAGAGACCCAGTACTTC. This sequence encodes CASAARQETQYF.

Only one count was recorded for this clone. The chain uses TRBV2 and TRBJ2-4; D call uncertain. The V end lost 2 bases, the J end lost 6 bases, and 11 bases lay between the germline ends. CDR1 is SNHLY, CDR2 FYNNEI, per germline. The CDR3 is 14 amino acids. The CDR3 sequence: CASSERRLGNIQYF. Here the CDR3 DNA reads TGTGCCAGCAGTGAAAGGAGACTCGGAAACATTCAGTACTTC. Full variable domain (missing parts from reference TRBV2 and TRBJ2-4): EPEVTQTPSHQVTQMGQEVILRCVPISNHLYFYWYRQILGQKVEFLVSFYNNEISEKSEIFDDQFSVERPDGSNFTLKIRSTKLEDSAMYFCASSERRLGNIQYFGAGTRLSVL.

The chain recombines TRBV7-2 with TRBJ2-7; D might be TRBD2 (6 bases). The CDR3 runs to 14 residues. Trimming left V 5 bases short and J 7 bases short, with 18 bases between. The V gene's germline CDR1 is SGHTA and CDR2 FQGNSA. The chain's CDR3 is CASSAGPLDGEQYF. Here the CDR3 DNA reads TGTGCCAGCAGCGCGGGACCTTTGGATGGTGAGCAGTACTTC.

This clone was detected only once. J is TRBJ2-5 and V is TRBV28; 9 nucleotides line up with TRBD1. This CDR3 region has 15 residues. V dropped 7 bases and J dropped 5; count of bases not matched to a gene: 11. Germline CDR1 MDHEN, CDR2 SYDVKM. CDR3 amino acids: CASTPGQGNSETQYF. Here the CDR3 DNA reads TGTGCCAGCACCCCGGGACAGGGCAACTCGGAGACCCAGTACTTC.

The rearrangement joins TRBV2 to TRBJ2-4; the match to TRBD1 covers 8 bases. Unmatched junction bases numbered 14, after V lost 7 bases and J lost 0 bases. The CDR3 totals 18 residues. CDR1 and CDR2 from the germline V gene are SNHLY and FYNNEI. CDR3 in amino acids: CASKGTWTGPIAKNIQYF. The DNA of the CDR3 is TGTGCCAGCAAGGGTACCTGGACAGGGCCTATAGCCAAAAACATTCAGTACTTC.

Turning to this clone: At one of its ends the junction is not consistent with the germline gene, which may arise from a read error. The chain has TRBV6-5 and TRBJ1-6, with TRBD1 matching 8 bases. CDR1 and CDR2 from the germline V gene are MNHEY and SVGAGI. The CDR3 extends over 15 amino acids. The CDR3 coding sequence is TGTGCCAGCAGTTACGGACAGGGTGGTAATACACCCCTCCACTTT. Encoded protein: CASSYGQGGNTPLHF.

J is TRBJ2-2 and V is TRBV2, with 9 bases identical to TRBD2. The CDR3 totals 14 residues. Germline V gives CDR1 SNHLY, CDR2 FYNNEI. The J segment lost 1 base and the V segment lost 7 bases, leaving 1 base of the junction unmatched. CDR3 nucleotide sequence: TGTGCCAGCAAACTAGCGGGGAACACCGGGGAGCTGTTTTTT. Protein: CASKLAGNTGELFF.

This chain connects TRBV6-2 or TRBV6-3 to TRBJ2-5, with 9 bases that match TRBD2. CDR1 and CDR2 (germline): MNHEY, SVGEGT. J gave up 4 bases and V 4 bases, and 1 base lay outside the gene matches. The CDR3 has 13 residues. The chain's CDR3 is CASSSLAGETQYF. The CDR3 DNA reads TGTGCCAGCAGTTCACTAGCGGGAGAGACCCAGTACTTC.

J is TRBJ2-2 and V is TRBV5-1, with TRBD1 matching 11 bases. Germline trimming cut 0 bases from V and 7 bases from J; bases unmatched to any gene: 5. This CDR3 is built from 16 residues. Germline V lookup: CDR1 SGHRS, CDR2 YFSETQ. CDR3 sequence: CASSLAGQGDGGELFF. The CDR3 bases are TGCGCCAGCAGCTTGGCGGGACAGGGGGACGGCGGGGAGCTGTTTTTT.

DNA of the CDR3: TGTGCCACTGGAGGCGGGGAGTTAACTGGAAACACCATATATTTT. Translation: CATGGGELTGNTIYF. V and J are TRBV10-3 and TRBJ1-3; D is unclear. Trimming shortened V by 10 bases and J by 2 bases, and 18 bases separated the two germline ends. The length of the CDR3 is 15 residues. CDR1 ENHRY and CDR2 SYGVKD come from the germline V gene.

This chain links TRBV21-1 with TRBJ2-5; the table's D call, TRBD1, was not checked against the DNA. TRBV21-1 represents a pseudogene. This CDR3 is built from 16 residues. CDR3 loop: CASSKGAGQGGETQYF. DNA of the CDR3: TGTGCCAGCAGCAAAGGGGCCGGACAGGGCGGAGAGACCCAGTACTTC.

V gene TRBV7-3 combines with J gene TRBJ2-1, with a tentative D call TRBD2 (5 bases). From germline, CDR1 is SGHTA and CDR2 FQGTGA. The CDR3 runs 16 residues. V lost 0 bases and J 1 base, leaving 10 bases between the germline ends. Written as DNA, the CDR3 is TGTGCCAGCAGCTTAACGGCGGGCCCATCCTACAATGAGCAGTTCTTC. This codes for CASSLTAGPSYNEQFF.

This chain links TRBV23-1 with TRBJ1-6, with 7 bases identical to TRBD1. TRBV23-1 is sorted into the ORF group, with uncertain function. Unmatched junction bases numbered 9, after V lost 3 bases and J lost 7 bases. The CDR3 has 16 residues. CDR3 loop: CASSQPEQGENSPLHF. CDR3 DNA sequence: TGCGCCAGCAGTCAGCCAGAGCAGGGGGAAAATTCACCCCTCCACTTT.

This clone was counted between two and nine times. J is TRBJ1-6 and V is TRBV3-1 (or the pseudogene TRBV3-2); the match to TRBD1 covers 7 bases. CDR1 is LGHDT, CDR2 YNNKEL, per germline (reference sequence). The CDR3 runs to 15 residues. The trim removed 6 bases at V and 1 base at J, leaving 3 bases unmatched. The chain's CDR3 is CASRRTGSYNSPLHF. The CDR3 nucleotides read TGTGCCAGCAGACGGACAGGTTCCTATAATTCACCCCTCCACTTT.

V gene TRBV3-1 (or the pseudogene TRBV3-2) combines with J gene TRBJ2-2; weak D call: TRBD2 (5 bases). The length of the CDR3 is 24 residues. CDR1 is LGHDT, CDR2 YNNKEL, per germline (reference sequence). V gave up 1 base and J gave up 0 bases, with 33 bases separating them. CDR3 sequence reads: CASSQGVSGTPSEPPPANTGELFF. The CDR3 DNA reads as TGTGCCAGCAGCCAAGGGGTGTCGGGAACCCCTTCCGAACCCCCTCCCGCGAACACCGGGGAGCTGTTTTTT.

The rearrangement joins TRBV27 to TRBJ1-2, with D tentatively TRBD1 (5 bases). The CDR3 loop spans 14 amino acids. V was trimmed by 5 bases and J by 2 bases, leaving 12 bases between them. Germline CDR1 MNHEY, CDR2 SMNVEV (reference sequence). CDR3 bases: TGTGCCAGCAGTCAGGGCGGGGGAAACTATGGCTACACCTTC. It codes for CASSQGGGNYGYTF.

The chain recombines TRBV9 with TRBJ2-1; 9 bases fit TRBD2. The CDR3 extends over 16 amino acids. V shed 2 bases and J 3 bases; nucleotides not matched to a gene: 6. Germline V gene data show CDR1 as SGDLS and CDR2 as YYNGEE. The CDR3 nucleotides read TGTGCCAGCAGCGTCGGGACTAGCTACGACTACAATGAGCAGTTCTTC. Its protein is CASSVGTSYDYNEQFF.

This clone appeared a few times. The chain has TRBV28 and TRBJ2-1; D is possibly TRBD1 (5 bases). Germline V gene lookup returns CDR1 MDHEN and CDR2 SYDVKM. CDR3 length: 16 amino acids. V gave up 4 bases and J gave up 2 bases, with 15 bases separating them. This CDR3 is CASSSPGSRAYNEQFF. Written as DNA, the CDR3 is TGTGCCAGCAGTTCCCCGGGCTCCAGGGCCTACAATGAGCAGTTCTTC.

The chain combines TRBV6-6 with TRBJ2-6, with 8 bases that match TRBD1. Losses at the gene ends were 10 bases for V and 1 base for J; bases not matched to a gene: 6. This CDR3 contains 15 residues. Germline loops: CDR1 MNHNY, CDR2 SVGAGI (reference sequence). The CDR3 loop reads CAIGQGSSGANVLTF. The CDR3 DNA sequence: TGTGCCATTGGACAGGGTAGTTCTGGGGCCAACGTCCTGACTTTC.

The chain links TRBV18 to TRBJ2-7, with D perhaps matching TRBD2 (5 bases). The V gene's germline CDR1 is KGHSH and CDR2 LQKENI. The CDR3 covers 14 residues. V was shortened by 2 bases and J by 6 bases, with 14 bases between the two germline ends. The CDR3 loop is CASSPVTTNVEQYF. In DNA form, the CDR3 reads TGTGCCAGCTCACCAGTGACTACAAACGTCGAGCAGTACTTC. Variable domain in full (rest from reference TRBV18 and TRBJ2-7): NAGVMQNPRHLVRRRGQEARLRCSPMKGHSHVYWYRQLPEEGLKFMVYLQKENIIDESGMPKERFSAEFPKEGPSILRIQQVVRGDSAAYFCASSPVTTNVEQYFGPGTRLTVT.